These T cell receptor beta chains were read from a single sample in a study of Ad26.COV2.S vaccination and SARS-CoV-2 variants. Clones were sequenced by immunoSEQ multiplex PCR, and TCRdb holds only the in-frame ones, with some missing. Among some 460,000 clones listed, roughly 87% were seen once. This sample comprised peripheral blood, obtained in a trial of Ad26.COV2.S vaccine versus placebo. The receptors originated from a person aged 18-65 years who received the Ad26.COV2.S COVID-19 vaccine or a placebo. Each CDR3 is given with its conserved first and last residue. A D gene is named only where the DNA matches it firmly. Expanded clones are given a class, and other clones once, few, many or no size at all.

cdr3_nt: TGTGCCAGCAGTTTCCGTCGGACAGGGGGCGACCAGCCCCAGCATTTT; cdr3_aa: CASSFRRTGGDQPQHF; clone_size: NA; j_call: TRBJ1-5; v_call: TRBV28; d_call: TRBD1
cdr3_nt: TGTGCCACCAGCAGAGGAACAGGGTCGGATACGCAGTATTTT; cdr3_aa: CATSRGTGSDTQYF; clone_size: NA; j_call: TRBJ2-3; v_call: TRBV15; d_call: NA
cdr3_nt: TGTGCCAGCAGCTTAGGCCGTTTGACAGGGATAAATTCACCCCTCCACTTT; cdr3_aa: CASSLGRLTGINSPLHF; clone_size: NA; j_call: TRBJ1-6; v_call: TRBV13; d_call: TRBD1
cdr3_nt: TGCGCCAGCAGCTACGGGGGCCGCGGAAACACTGAAGCTTTCTTT; cdr3_aa: CASSYGGRGNTEAFF; clone_size: NA; j_call: TRBJ1-1; v_call: TRBV5-1; d_call: NA
cdr3_nt: TGTGCCACCAGCCTCCTTAGGCTCCTCACCTACAATGAGCAGTTCTTC; cdr3_aa: CATSLLRLLTYNEQFF; clone_size: NA; j_call: TRBJ2-1; v_call: TRBV15; d_call: NA
cdr3_nt: TGTGCCAGCAGCCTCCGGACAGCTGACACCGGGGAGCTGTTTTTT; cdr3_aa: CASSLRTADTGELFF; clone_size: NA; j_call: TRBJ2-2; v_call: TRBV9; d_call: NA
cdr3_nt: TGTGCCAGCAGTTATCGGGACAGGGGAGATCAGCCCCAGCATTTT; cdr3_aa: CASSYRDRGDQPQHF; clone_size: NA; j_call: TRBJ1-5; v_call: TRBV6-5; d_call: TRBD1
cdr3_nt: TGTGCCAGCAGCGCAACTAGCGGGCCCTACAATGAGCAGTTCTTC; cdr3_aa: CASSATSGPYNEQFF; clone_size: NA; j_call: TRBJ2-1; v_call: TRBV14; d_call: TRBD2
cdr3_nt: TGTGCCAGCAGCCCGACAGGGTCCGGGGAGCTGTTTTTT; cdr3_aa: CASSPTGSGELFF; clone_size: NA; j_call: TRBJ2-2; v_call: TRBV5-4; d_call: TRBD1
cdr3_nt: TGCGCCAGCAGCCCGGACAGCGCTAACTATGGCTACACCTTC; cdr3_aa: CASSPDSANYGYTF; clone_size: NA; j_call: TRBJ1-2; v_call: TRBV5-1; d_call: NA
cdr3_nt: TGTGCCTGGAGTGGACAGATGAACACCGGGGAGCTGTTTTTT; cdr3_aa: CAWSGQMNTGELFF; clone_size: NA; j_call: TRBJ2-2; v_call: TRBV30; d_call: NA
cdr3_nt: TGTGCCAGCAGCTCCCCGTCCACTAGAGCCGCCCGTGATACGCAGTATTTT; cdr3_aa: CASSSPSTRAARDTQYF; clone_size: NA; j_call: TRBJ2-3; v_call: TRBV5-4; d_call: NA
cdr3_nt: TGTGCCAGCAAAAGAGATTTACTGAATCAGCCCCAGCATTTT; cdr3_aa: CASKRDLLNQPQHF; clone_size: NA; j_call: TRBJ1-5; v_call: TRBV6-6; d_call: NA
cdr3_nt: TGTGCCAGCAGCTTATCGTTCGGGACGGCCAACAATGAGCAGTTCTTC; cdr3_aa: CASSLSFGTANNEQFF; clone_size: once; j_call: TRBJ2-1; v_call: TRBV11-2; d_call: NA
cdr3_nt: TGTGCCAGCAGCTTATCTGGGCCAATCCGTGGGACGGATGGCTACACCTTC; cdr3_aa: CASSLSGPIRGTDGYTF; clone_size: NA; j_call: TRBJ1-2; v_call: TRBV7-2; d_call: NA
cdr3_nt: TGTGCCAGCAGCTTCCCCGGGGGGGGGCCCTTCAATGAGCAGTTCTTC; cdr3_aa: CASSFPGGGPFNEQFF; clone_size: NA; j_call: TRBJ2-1; v_call: TRBV11-2; d_call: TRBD2
cdr3_nt: TGCGCCAGCAGCCAGCTAAGGTCGGGGGAGCAGTACTTC; cdr3_aa: CASSQLRSGEQYF; clone_size: once; j_call: TRBJ2-7; v_call: TRBV4-1; d_call: NA
cdr3_nt: TGTGCCAGCTCACCATTAGATGAAAACTATGGCTACACCTTC; cdr3_aa: CASSPLDENYGYTF; clone_size: NA; j_call: TRBJ1-2; v_call: TRBV18; d_call: NA
cdr3_nt: TGTGCCAGCAGTGACAGGGATAATTCACCCCTCCACTTT; cdr3_aa: CASSDRDNSPLHF; clone_size: NA; j_call: TRBJ1-6; v_call: TRBV6-1; d_call: NA
cdr3_nt: TGTGCCAGCAGTTCAGGCGCTGGGGCCAACGTCCTGACTTTC; cdr3_aa: CASSSGAGANVLTF; clone_size: NA; j_call: TRBJ2-6; v_call: TRBV6-2/TRBV6-3; d_call: NA
cdr3_nt: TGTGCCAGCAGCTTAGGACAGGGTCTGGTTTTCGTGGAGACCCAGTACTTC; cdr3_aa: CASSLGQGLVFVETQYF; clone_size: NA; j_call: TRBJ2-5; v_call: TRBV7-9; d_call: TRBD1
cdr3_nt: TGTGCCAGTAGTCTTTGGGGCCAGGGGGCTTCCTACGAGCAGTACTTC; cdr3_aa: CASSLWGQGASYEQYF; clone_size: once; j_call: TRBJ2-7; v_call: TRBV19; d_call: TRBD1
cdr3_nt: TGTGCCAGCAGTGGGGACTACACGGAGCAGTTCTTC; cdr3_aa: CASSGDYTEQFF; clone_size: once; j_call: TRBJ2-1; v_call: TRBV2; d_call: TRBD2
cdr3_nt: TGCGCCAGCAGCTACCCTAGGGGGCCAAGCACCGGGGAGCTGTTTTTT; cdr3_aa: CASSYPRGPSTGELFF; clone_size: few; j_call: TRBJ2-2; v_call: TRBV5-1; d_call: TRBD1
cdr3_nt: TGTGCCAGCAGCTTAGCGCCAGGGCCAGGGGCCTACGAGCAGTACTTC; cdr3_aa: CASSLAPGPGAYEQYF; clone_size: few; j_call: TRBJ2-7; v_call: TRBV7-8; d_call: NA
cdr3_nt: TGTGCCAGCAGTTTTACGGGGGGCTACAATGAGCAGTTCTTC; cdr3_aa: CASSFTGGYNEQFF; clone_size: NA; j_call: TRBJ2-1; v_call: TRBV6-5; d_call: TRBD2
cdr3_nt: TGCAGCGTCCAAAGGACACCATACGAGCAGTACTTC; cdr3_aa: CSVQRTPYEQYF; clone_size: NA; j_call: TRBJ2-7; v_call: TRBV29-1; d_call: NA
cdr3_nt: TGTGCCAGCAGCTTAGACAGGAACACTGAAGCTTTCTTT; cdr3_aa: CASSLDRNTEAFF; clone_size: NA; j_call: TRBJ1-1; v_call: TRBV7-2; d_call: NA
cdr3_nt: TGTGCCAGCAGCTTGACAGGGGACTCGGGCTACACCTTC; cdr3_aa: CASSLTGDSGYTF; clone_size: NA; j_call: TRBJ1-2; v_call: TRBV7-3; d_call: TRBD1
cdr3_nt: TGTGCCACCAGCAGAGGAACAGGACAGGGGGGTGATTCACCCCTCCACTTT; cdr3_aa: CATSRGTGQGGDSPLHF; clone_size: once; j_call: TRBJ1-6; v_call: TRBV15; d_call: TRBD1
cdr3_nt: TGTGCCAGCACCTACCTGGGGGGGATGATACGCACTGAAGCTTTCTTT; cdr3_aa: CASTYLGGMIRTEAFF; clone_size: once; j_call: TRBJ1-1; v_call: TRBV28; d_call: NA
cdr3_nt: TGTGCCAGCAGCCTAAGACCGGGGGATACGCAGTATTTT; cdr3_aa: CASSLRPGDTQYF; clone_size: NA; j_call: TRBJ2-3; v_call: TRBV7-3; d_call: NA
cdr3_nt: TGTGCCAGCTCACCACTTCAGGACGCAGCTCTAGGAGGCTACACCTTC; cdr3_aa: CASSPLQDAALGGYTF; clone_size: NA; j_call: TRBJ1-2; v_call: TRBV18; d_call: NA
cdr3_nt: TGTGCCAGCAGCCGCCAGGATCAGCCCCAGCATTTT; cdr3_aa: CASSRQDQPQHF; clone_size: NA; j_call: TRBJ1-5; v_call: TRBV5-8; d_call: NA
cdr3_nt: TGTGCCAGCAGTTTACCGACCAAAGGCTACACCTTC; cdr3_aa: CASSLPTKGYTF; clone_size: NA; j_call: TRBJ1-2; v_call: TRBV28; d_call: NA
cdr3_nt: TGTGCCAGCTCACCACAGGATCCCTCCTACAATGAGCAGTTCTTC; cdr3_aa: CASSPQDPSYNEQFF; clone_size: NA; j_call: TRBJ2-1; v_call: TRBV18; d_call: NA
cdr3_nt: TGTGCCTTACGAATGGCGGCCGTCCTTTCCTACGAGCAGTACTTC; cdr3_aa: CALRMAAVLSYEQYF; clone_size: NA; j_call: TRBJ2-7; v_call: TRBV30; d_call: NA
cdr3_nt: TGTGCCACCAAGATGGGGAGCGGCACCGGGGAGCTGTTTTTT; cdr3_aa: CATKMGSGTGELFF; clone_size: NA; j_call: TRBJ2-2; v_call: TRBV24-1; d_call: NA
cdr3_nt: TGTGCCAGCAGGGCGGGACCATCCTTGGTCGAGCAGTACTTC; cdr3_aa: CASRAGPSLVEQYF; clone_size: NA; j_call: TRBJ2-7; v_call: TRBV11-2; d_call: NA
cdr3_nt: TGCGCCAGCAGGACAGGGACGCTAGAGACCCAGTACTTC; cdr3_aa: CASRTGTLETQYF; clone_size: NA; j_call: TRBJ2-5; v_call: TRBV10-1; d_call: TRBD1
cdr3_nt: TGTGCCAGCAGTTTTTTGGGGAACGAGCAGTACTTC; cdr3_aa: CASSFLGNEQYF; clone_size: NA; j_call: TRBJ2-7; v_call: TRBV12-3/TRBV12-4; d_call: NA
cdr3_nt: TGTGCCAGCAGCTTAATAGTCGGGAACATTCAGTACTTC; cdr3_aa: CASSLIVGNIQYF; clone_size: NA; j_call: TRBJ2-4; v_call: TRBV7-8; d_call: NA
cdr3_nt: TGTGCCAGCAGCCGCCGGACCGTATCGAGGCGGGATGGCTACACCTTC; cdr3_aa: CASSRRTVSRRDGYTF; clone_size: NA; j_call: TRBJ1-2; v_call: TRBV3-1/TRBV3-2; d_call: NA
cdr3_nt: TGTGCCAGTAGTATGTTTAACGGGAACTATGGCTACACCTTC; cdr3_aa: CASSMFNGNYGYTF; clone_size: NA; j_call: TRBJ1-2; v_call: TRBV19; d_call: NA
cdr3_nt: TGTGCCAGCAGCCCAGGGACTGTCAGCAATCAGCCCCAGCATTTT; cdr3_aa: CASSPGTVSNQPQHF; clone_size: NA; j_call: TRBJ1-5; v_call: TRBV5-8; d_call: NA
cdr3_nt: TGTGCCAGCAGCCCTAGCGGGACCCAAGAGACCCAGTACTTC; cdr3_aa: CASSPSGTQETQYF; clone_size: NA; j_call: TRBJ2-5; v_call: TRBV27; d_call: TRBD2
cdr3_nt: TGTGCCAGCAGCCCGAGGACGGATGCTAGCACAGATACGCAGTATTTT; cdr3_aa: CASSPRTDASTDTQYF; clone_size: NA; j_call: TRBJ2-3; v_call: TRBV11-1; d_call: NA
cdr3_nt: TGTGCCACCAGGGGGGAGGTCGGGGTTCCCTATAATTCACCCCTCCACTTT; cdr3_aa: CATRGEVGVPYNSPLHF; clone_size: NA; j_call: TRBJ1-6; v_call: TRBV15; d_call: NA
cdr3_nt: TGTGCCACCAGCAGAGACCTTAGCAATCAGCCCCAGCATTTT; cdr3_aa: CATSRDLSNQPQHF; clone_size: NA; j_call: TRBJ1-5; v_call: TRBV15; d_call: NA